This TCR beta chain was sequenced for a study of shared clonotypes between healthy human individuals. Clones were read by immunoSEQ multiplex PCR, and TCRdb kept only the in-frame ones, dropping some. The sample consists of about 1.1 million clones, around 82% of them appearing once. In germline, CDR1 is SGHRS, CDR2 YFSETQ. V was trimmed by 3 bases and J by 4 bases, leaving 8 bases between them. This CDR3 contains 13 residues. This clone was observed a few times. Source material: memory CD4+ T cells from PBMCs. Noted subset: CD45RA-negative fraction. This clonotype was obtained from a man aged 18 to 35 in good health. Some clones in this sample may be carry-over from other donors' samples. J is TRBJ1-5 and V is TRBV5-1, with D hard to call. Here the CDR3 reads CASSSTPNQPQHF. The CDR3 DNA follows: TGCGCCAGCAGCTCAACCCCTAATCAGCCCCAGCATTTT. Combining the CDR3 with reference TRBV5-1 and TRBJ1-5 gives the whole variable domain KAGVTQTPRYLIKTRGQQVTLSCSPISGHRSVSWYQQTPGQGLQFLFEYFSETQRNKGNFPGRFSGRQFSNSRSEMNVSTLELGDSALYLCASSSTPNQPQHFGDGTRLSIL.